This T cell receptor (beta chain) was recorded in a study of T cells after yellow fever vaccination. This clonotype has more than one count but fewer than ten. CDR3 length equals 17 residues. J lost 0 bases, V lost 1 base, and 6 bases had no gene match. Germline loops: CDR1 SGHRS, CDR2 YFSETQ. TCRdb reprocessed the 5' RACE reads with MiXCR, giving one entry per CDR3 protein. Among about 400,000 distinct CDR3 sequences, under 7.5% were seen once, and the ten largest hold approximately 15%. The specimen was PBMCs, collected 5 days after the yellow fever booster vaccination. V usage is TRBV5-1 and J usage is TRBJ2-3, with 9 bases matching TRBD2. This receptor was identified in a man aged 30 to 39 who received the YFV17D yellow fever vaccine. CDR3 nucleotides: TGCGCCAGCAGCTTGACCCTAGCGGGGTCTAGCACAGATACGCAGTATTTT. Amino acids: CASSLTLAGSSTDTQYF.